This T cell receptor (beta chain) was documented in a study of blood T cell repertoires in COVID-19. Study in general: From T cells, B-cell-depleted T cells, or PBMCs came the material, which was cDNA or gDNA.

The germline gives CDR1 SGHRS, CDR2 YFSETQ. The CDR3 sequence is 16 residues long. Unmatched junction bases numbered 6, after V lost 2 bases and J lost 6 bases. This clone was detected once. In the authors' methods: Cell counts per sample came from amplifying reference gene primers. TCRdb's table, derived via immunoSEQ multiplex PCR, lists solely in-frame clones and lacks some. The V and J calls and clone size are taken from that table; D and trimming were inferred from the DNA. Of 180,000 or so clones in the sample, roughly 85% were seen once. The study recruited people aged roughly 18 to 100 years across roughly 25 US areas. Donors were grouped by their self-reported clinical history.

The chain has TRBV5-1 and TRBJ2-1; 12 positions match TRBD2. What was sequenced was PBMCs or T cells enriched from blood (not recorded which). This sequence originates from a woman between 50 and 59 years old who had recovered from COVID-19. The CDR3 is CASSFLAGGPPNEQFF. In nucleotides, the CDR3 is TGCGCCAGCAGCTTTCTAGCGGGGGGGCCGCCCAATGAGCAGTTCTTC.